A selection of T cell receptor beta chains follows, all from one sample in a study of blood T cell repertoires in COVID-19. Profiling relied on immunoSEQ multiplex PCR, and the TCRdb table lists in-frame clones only, not all of them. The sample includes roughly 60,000 clones, approximately 84% of them seen just once. The material sequenced was peripheral blood. Source of these receptors: a human donor in a cohort sampled during active COVID-19. The CDR3 runs from the conserved cysteine through the conserved F or W. A D gene is named only where the DNA matches it firmly. Only part of the rows carry a size: once, few, many, or a class if the clone is expanded.

>-|TRBD1|TRBV3-1/TRBV3-2|TRBJ1-3
CASSGQGAHGNTIYF
TGTGCCAGCAGCGGACAGGGGGCGCACGGAAACACCATATATTTT
>-|-|TRBV6-6|TRBJ1-5
CASSYRTNNQPQHF
TGTGCCAGCAGTTACCGGACAAACAATCAGCCCCAGCATTTT
>-|-|TRBV7-8|TRBJ1-2
CASSVQRGARGYTF
TGTGCCAGCAGCGTCCAACGGGGGGCAAGGGGCTACACCTTC
>-|TRBD1|TRBV29-1|TRBJ2-1
CSVRDRGYDNEQFF
TGCAGCGTTAGGGACAGGGGTTATGACAATGAGCAGTTCTTC
>few|-|TRBV3-1/TRBV3-2|TRBJ2-7
CASSPSLTGSYEQYF
TGTGCCAGCAGCCCCTCTTTGACAGGTAGCTACGAGCAGTACTTC
>-|TRBD1|TRBV5-8|TRBJ1-5
CASSLGQESNQPQHF
TGTGCCAGCAGCCTAGGACAGGAGAGCAATCAGCCCCAGCATTTT
>-|-|TRBV7-9|TRBJ2-3
CASSPPGQPDTQYF
TGTGCCAGCAGCCCCCCAGGGCAGCCGGATACGCAGTATTTT
>-|TRBD1|TRBV5-1|TRBJ1-2
CASSLGQGRDGYTF
TGCGCCAGCAGCTTGGGACAGGGGAGGGATGGCTACACCTTC
>few|-|TRBV4-1|TRBJ2-5
CASSQGPPEFQETQYF
TGCGCCAGCAGCCAAGGTCCCCCAGAATTCCAAGAGACCCAGTACTTC
>-|-|TRBV28|TRBJ2-1
CASRETGEGNEQFF
TGTGCCAGCCGCGAGACGGGAGAGGGCAATGAGCAGTTCTTC
>once|TRBD1|TRBV18|TRBJ1-4
CASSPGLGQGEKLFF
TGTGCCAGCTCACCAGGTCTCGGACAGGGGGAAAAACTGTTTTTT
>-|TRBD1|TRBV7-8|TRBJ1-3
CASSLDFVGTGGYNTIYF
TGTGCCAGCAGCTTAGATTTTGTCGGGACAGGGGGTTACAACACCATATATTTT
>-|TRBD1|TRBV5-4|TRBJ1-2
CASSWDRAFYGYTF
TGTGCCAGCAGCTGGGACAGGGCCTTCTATGGCTACACCTTC
>-|-|TRBV12-3/TRBV12-4|TRBJ1-6
CASSSGRGSPLHF
TGTGCCAGCAGTTCGGGCAGGGGTTCACCCCTCCACTTT
>few|TRBD1|TRBV19|TRBJ1-1
CASSITGGKGTEAFF
TGTGCCAGTAGTATTACAGGGGGCAAGGGTACTGAAGCTTTCTTT
>-|TRBD1|TRBV6-5|TRBJ1-5
CASSGQGDQPQHF
TGTGCCAGCTCGGGACAGGGAGATCAGCCCCAGCATTTT
>-|TRBD1|TRBV7-3|TRBJ2-5
CASSLGTGTGGIETQYF
TGTGCCAGCAGCTTAGGTACCGGGACAGGGGGCATCGAGACCCAGTACTTC
>-|TRBD1|TRBV6-6|TRBJ1-3
CASSPLGTGARKAGNTIYF
TGTGCCAGCAGTCCTTTAGGGACAGGGGCGCGAAAGGCTGGAAACACCATATATTTT
>few|TRBD1|TRBV5-5|TRBJ2-5
CATKTGPQETQYF
TGTGCCACCAAGACAGGGCCCCAAGAGACCCAGTACTTC
>-|TRBD2|TRBV7-2|TRBJ2-1
CASSAGGGSYNEQFF
TGTGCCAGCAGCGCGGGGGGCGGCTCCTACAATGAGCAGTTCTTC
>-|-|TRBV5-4|TRBJ2-2
CASSSFLGELFF
TGTGCCAGCAGCTCCTTCCTCGGGGAGCTGTTTTTT
>-|-|TRBV3-1/TRBV3-2|TRBJ1-1
CASSGAWNTEAFF
TGTGCCAGCAGCGGGGCCTGGAACACTGAAGCTTTCTTT
>once|-|TRBV5-1|TRBJ2-7
CASSLKLASREQYF
TGCGCCAGCAGCTTGAAACTAGCTTCTAGGGAGCAGTACTTC
>once|-|TRBV11-2|TRBJ1-2
CASSPYSGEGGYTF
TGTGCCAGCAGCCCGTATTCAGGGGAGGGGGGCTACACCTTC
>-|TRBD1|TRBV29-1|TRBJ2-7
CSARQGGSYEQYF
TGCAGCGCCCGACAGGGGGGCTCCTACGAGCAGTACTTC
>-|TRBD1|TRBV18|TRBJ2-1
CASSRGTDNEQFF
TGTGCCAGCTCTCGTGGGACAGACAATGAGCAGTTCTTC
>-|-|TRBV7-2|TRBJ1-5
CASSLGGGTGPQHF
TGTGCCAGCAGCTTAGGGGGGGGCACAGGCCCCCAGCATTTT
>few|TRBD2|TRBV30|TRBJ2-5
CAWSVGLAGGQETQYF
TGTGCCTGGAGTGTAGGTCTAGCGGGGGGCCAAGAGACCCAGTACTTC
>-|TRBD1|TRBV7-8|TRBJ1-5
CASSFGTGGTQPQHF
TGTGCCAGCAGCTTTGGGACAGGGGGTACTCAGCCCCAGCATTTT
>-|TRBD2|TRBV3-1/TRBV3-2|TRBJ2-7
CASSQDWLAGDYEQYF
TGTGCCAGCAGCCAAGATTGGCTAGCGGGAGACTACGAGCAGTACTTC
>once|-|TRBV2|TRBJ1-1
CASSADRRREAFF
TGTGCCAGCAGTGCAGACAGGCGCAGGGAAGCTTTCTTT
>once|-|TRBV5-1|TRBJ1-4
CASSLGASNEKLFF
TGCGCCAGCAGCTTGGGAGCTTCTAATGAAAAACTGTTTTTT
>-|TRBD2|TRBV7-2|TRBJ2-3
CASRPTSVVDTQYF
TGTGCCAGCAGGCCGACTAGCGTCGTAGATACGCAGTATTTT
>-|TRBD1|TRBV27|TRBJ1-1
CASSLTTGVNTEAFF
TGTGCCAGCAGTTTAACGACAGGGGTGAACACTGAAGCTTTCTTT
>few|TRBD2|TRBV29-1|TRBJ2-5
CSTLAGQETQYF
TGCAGCACCCTAGCGGGGCAAGAGACCCAGTACTTC
>-|-|TRBV9|TRBJ2-7
CASSVDTGEQYF
TGTGCCAGCAGCGTAGACACGGGCGAGCAGTACTTC
>-|TRBD1|TRBV5-4|TRBJ2-5
CASSSYRGGETQYF
TGTGCCAGCAGCTCTTACAGGGGTGGAGAGACCCAGTACTTC
>-|-|TRBV29-1|TRBJ1-2
CSVTATDGYTF
TGCAGCGTGACAGCAACGGATGGCTACACCTTC
>-|-|TRBV30|TRBJ1-1
CAWDRGYTEAFF
TGTGCCTGGGATAGGGGGTACACTGAAGCTTTCTTT
>-|-|TRBV2|TRBJ1-5
CASSFEGGAEQPQHF
TGTGCCAGCAGCTTCGAGGGGGGGGCGGAGCAGCCCCAGCATTTT
>few|-|TRBV3-1/TRBV3-2|TRBJ2-7
CASSQGGLRSSYEQYF
TGTGCCAGCAGCCAAGGGGGGCTGCGGAGCTCCTACGAGCAGTACTTC
>once|-|TRBV3-1/TRBV3-2|TRBJ2-6
CASSIRRRDRSGANVLTF
TGTGCCAGCAGCATTCGAAGACGGGATCGCTCTGGGGCCAACGTCCTGACTTTC
>-|TRBD2|TRBV7-8|TRBJ2-7
CASSLSSGEFYEQYF
TGTGCCAGCAGCTTGTCTAGCGGGGAGTTCTACGAGCAGTACTTC
>-|-|TRBV30|TRBJ2-6
CAWRGDGSTSGANVLTF
TGTGCCTGGAGGGGGGACGGGAGTACCTCTGGGGCCAACGTCCTGACTTTC
>few|-|TRBV28|TRBJ1-2
CASSYLDGGYGYTF
TGTGCCAGCAGTTACCTGGACGGGGGCTATGGCTACACCTTC
>-|-|TRBV5-1|TRBJ1-1
CASSLGQGYTEAFF
TGCGCCAGCAGCTTGGGTCAGGGCTACACTGAAGCTTTCTTT